A single sample gave rise to the 26 T cell receptor beta chains below, sequenced in a study of cytomegalovirus exposure and HLA in healthy donors. The PCR employed 60 Vbeta primers together with 13 Jbeta primers. Some clones are missing from TCRdb's copy, which holds only in-frame ones; the method was immunoSEQ multiplex PCR. The sample holds tens of thousands of clones, roughly 80% seen once. The sequencing input was PBMCs. These receptors were obtained from a man between 35 and 55 years old in good health and CMV-seronegative.

V gene TRBV19 combines with J gene TRBJ1-5; 9 nucleotides align to TRBD1. CDR3 length: 13 amino acids. V trimming: 7 bases; J trimming: 7 bases; junction bases outside the gene matches: 5. CDR1 LNHDA and CDR2 SQIVND come from the germline V gene (reference sequence). This chain's CDR3 is CASTGQGRQPQHF. The CDR3 DNA reads as TGTGCCAGTACGGGACAGGGAAGGCAGCCCCAGCATTTT.

The V and J genes are TRBV28 and TRBJ1-2, with a tentative D call TRBD1 (6 bases). Trimming pared 6 bases from V and 7 bases from J, leaving 12 bases between. This CDR3 comprises 12 residues. CDR1 is MDHEN, CDR2 SYDVKM, per germline. The CDR3 DNA follows: TGTGCCAGCAGCGGCACAGGGTCTGGCTACACCTTC. Translated, it gives CASSGTGSGYTF.

The CDR3 loop reads CASRLTGENIQYF. In DNA form, the CDR3 reads TGTGCCAGCAGATTAACAGGGGAAAACATTCAGTACTTC. The gene calls are TRBV27 and TRBJ2-4; 7 bases are a match to TRBD1. V was clipped by 6 bases and J by 5 bases; unmatched bases: 4. The CDR3 has 13 residues. The germline V gene has CDR1 MNHEY and CDR2 SMNVEV (reference sequence).

The chain joins TRBV27 to TRBJ2-3; D possibly corresponds to TRBD2 (5 bases). The CDR3 is made up of 12 amino acids. The V gene's germline CDR1 is MNHEY and CDR2 SMNVEV (reference sequence). CDR3 in amino acids: CVSVGQTDTQYF. CDR3 nucleotide sequence: TGTGTTAGCGTAGGGCAGACAGATACGCAGTATTTT.

The rearrangement joins TRBV7-6 to TRBJ2-1, with a possible D match to TRBD2 (5 bases). The CDR3 is 15 residues long. Looked up from germline, CDR1 is SGHVS and CDR2 is FNYEAQ. The V and J ends lost 5 bases and 5 bases respectively, with 16 bases between them. The CDR3 DNA sequence: TGTGCCAGCAGCCCTAACCCGGGATTCAACAATGAGCAGTTCTTC. Residues: CASSPNPGFNNEQFF. The full variable domain, completed using reference TRBV7-6 and TRBJ2-1, is GAGVSQSPRYKVTKRGQDVALRCDPISGHVSLYWYRQALGQGPEFLTYFNYEAQQDKSGLPNDRFSAERPEGSISTLTIQRTEQRDSAMYRCASSPNPGFNNEQFFGPGTRLTVL.

The chain has TRBV5-1 and TRBJ2-2, with TRBD1 as a possible D gene (5 bases). Germline lookup yields CDR1 SGHRS and CDR2 YFSETQ. CDR3 length: 14 amino acids. V lost 5 bases to trimming and J lost 5 bases, with 13 bases between them. CDR3 amino acids: CASRTIGETGELFF. CDR3 coding DNA: TGCGCCAGCAGAACTATAGGGGAAACCGGGGAGCTGTTTTTT.

This rearrangement joins TRBV28 to TRBJ1-1; TRBD1 aligns across 8 bases. Losses at the gene ends were 8 bases for V and 1 base for J; bases not matched to a gene: 12. In germline, CDR1 is MDHEN, CDR2 SYDVKM. CDR3 length equals 16 residues. The CDR3: CASGRQGIGTNTEAFF. CDR3 DNA: TGTGCCAGCGGGAGACAGGGGATTGGTACGAACACTGAAGCTTTCTTT.

This chain links TRBV18 with TRBJ1-1, with D unresolved. Germline-derived CDR1 and CDR2 are KGHSH and LQKENI. The V end was cut by 7 bases, the J end by 4 bases, with 19 bases between. CDR3 length equals 15 residues. CDR3 in amino acids: CASFTTSGIGTEAFF. In DNA form, the CDR3 reads TGTGCCAGCTTCACCACATCCGGGATAGGCACTGAAGCTTTCTTT.

This rearrangement joins TRBV29-1 to TRBJ1-1; D is possibly TRBD1 (5 bases). Germline CDR1 and CDR2: SQVTM and ANQGSEA. The CDR3 has 12 residues. V shed 5 bases and J shed 11 bases, with 18 bases lying between them. The CDR3 spells CSVRPDGEGAFF. CDR3 DNA: TGCAGCGTTCGTCCGGACGGGGAGGGGGCTTTCTTT.

J is TRBJ2-1 and V is TRBV15; a possible D gene is TRBD1 (6 bases). Per the germline V gene, CDR1 is LNHNV and CDR2 is YYDKDF (reference sequence). V shed 6 bases and J shed 1 base, with 13 bases lying between them. The CDR3 is 15 amino acids. The CDR3 region is CATSLGQGSYNEQFF. Written as DNA, the CDR3 is TGTGCCACCAGTTTAGGGCAGGGGTCCTACAATGAGCAGTTCTTC.

This sequence joins TRBV5-1 and TRBJ1-4, with D unclear. With 6 bases removed from V and 0 bases from J, the gap between germline ends came to 15 bases. The CDR3 covers 16 residues. Per germline, CDR1 SGHRS and CDR2 YFSETQ. The CDR3 coding sequence is TGCGCCAGCACACCGGACGGGAGGACAACTAATGAAAAACTGTTTTTT. It translates to CASTPDGRTTNEKLFF.

This clone was found once. V usage is TRBV18 and J usage is TRBJ2-1, with 8 nucleotides matching TRBD2. Germline V gene sequence: CDR1 KGHSH, CDR2 LQKENI. Trimming took 3 bases from V and 3 from J; bases not matched to a gene: 4. The CDR3 runs 15 residues. The CDR3 sequence: CASSPREGLYNEQFF. DNA for the CDR3: TGTGCCAGCTCACCTCGGGAGGGCCTCTACAATGAGCAGTTCTTC.

The CDR3 DNA reads TGCGCCAGCAGCCGGGACAAGGCGGCACAGTTCTTC. Its protein is CASSRDKAAQFF. The V gene is TRBV4-1, the J gene TRBJ2-1; the D gene is possibly TRBD1 (6 bases). The CDR3 runs to 12 residues. Trimming pared 4 bases from V and 13 bases from J, leaving 14 bases between. The germline CDR1 and CDR2 sequences are MGHRA and YSYEKL.

This clone was seen a few times. This chain uses TRBV7-3 with TRBJ1-1; no clear D gene. The CDR3 sequence is 13 residues long. The V end was cut by 5 bases, the J end by 1 base, with 8 bases between. CDR1 and CDR2 (germline): SGHTA, FQGTGA. The CDR3 nucleotides are TGTGCCAGCAGCATTACAGCGAACACTGAAGCTTTCTTT. Protein: CASSITANTEAFF.

The chain couples TRBV19 to TRBJ1-1, with D unclear. This CDR3 is 17 amino acids long. Germline values: CDR1 LNHDA, CDR2 SQIVND (reference sequence). V gave up 3 bases and J gave up 4 bases, with 21 bases separating them. This CDR3 reads CASSIKKYSHLGTEAFF. The CDR3, as DNA: TGTGCCAGTAGTATTAAAAAGTACAGCCACTTGGGCACTGAAGCTTTCTTT.

The chain links TRBV4-1 to TRBJ2-5, with D unclear. CDR1 is MGHRA and CDR2 is YSYEKL in the germline V gene. V lost 3 bases to trimming and J lost 0 bases, with 5 bases between them. The CDR3 covers 13 residues. Here the CDR3 reads CASSHPNQETQYF. The CDR3 coding sequence is TGCGCCAGCAGCCATCCAAACCAAGAGACCCAGTACTTC.

The J gene is TRBJ1-6, the V gene TRBV30, with D maybe TRBD1 (5 bases). V was cut by 0 bases and J by 7 bases, with 7 bases left in between. In germline, CDR1 is GTSNPN, CDR2 SVGIG (reference sequence). The CDR3 is made up of 13 amino acids. CDR3 sequence: CAWSVQGNSPLHF. CDR3 sequence (DNA): TGTGCCTGGAGTGTGCAGGGAAATTCACCCCTCCACTTT.

To note about this clone: The sample carries other DNA sequences with the same CDR3. The chain uses TRBV30 and TRBJ2-6; 11 bases align to TRBD1. The germline V gene encodes CDR1 GTSNPN and CDR2 SVGIG (reference sequence). Trimming removed 3 bases from V and 1 base from J; junction bases left unmatched: 5. The CDR3 consists of 17 residues. The CDR3 loop reads CAWRDRGPISGANVLTF. The CDR3, as DNA: TGTGCCTGGAGGGACAGGGGGCCGATTTCTGGGGCCAACGTCCTGACTTTC.

The chain joins TRBV29-1 to TRBJ1-3; D is perhaps TRBD1 (5 bases). CDR3 length: 12 residues. Germline V gene lookup returns CDR1 SQVTM and CDR2 ANQGSEA. Trimming took off 6 bases at V and 4 bases at J, with 10 bases between the two ends. The CDR3 is CSVTASGNTIYF. In DNA, the CDR3 is TGCAGCGTGACAGCCTCCGGAAACACCATATATTTT.

This chain links TRBV28 with TRBJ1-5; the D gene is possibly TRBD1 (6 bases). There are 13 residues in the CDR3. Germline V gene lookup returns CDR1 MDHEN and CDR2 SYDVKM. V was pared by 7 bases and J by 7 bases, with 14 bases between. The CDR3 DNA sequence: TGTGCCAGCACCACCAGGGGAGCCCAGCCCCAGCATTTT. As protein: CASTTRGAQPQHF.

In its sample, this clone was seen a few times. The rearrangement uses TRBV7-6 and TRBJ2-2; maybe TRBD1 (6 bases). This CDR3 region has 16 residues. Germline assignment: CDR1 SGHVS and CDR2 FNYEAQ. Trimming took off 5 bases at V and 4 bases at J, with 17 bases between the two ends. Written as DNA, the CDR3 is TGTGCCAGCAGCCCCGGCTGGGGGCCAAGCACCGGGGAGCTGTTTTTT. Its protein product is CASSPGWGPSTGELFF.

The chain couples TRBV28 to TRBJ1-1, with 8 positions matching TRBD1. The CDR3 length is 13 residues. Germline V CDR1 and CDR2: MDHEN, SYDVKM. V trimming: 4 bases; J trimming: 7 bases; junction bases outside the gene matches: 5. The CDR3 loop reads CASSSADRGEAFF. Here the CDR3 DNA reads TGTGCCAGCAGTTCCGCCGACAGGGGTGAAGCTTTCTTT.

This chain uses TRBV5-6 with TRBJ2-1, with TRBD2 matching over 13 bases. V was clipped by 3 bases and J by 12 bases; unmatched bases: 12. The CDR3 is 16 amino acids. The V gene's germline CDR1 is SGHDT and CDR2 YYEEEE. CDR3 bases: TGTGCCAGCAGCTCCTTCCCGGGACTAGCGGGAAGTGTGCAGTTCTTC. Translated, it gives CASSSFPGLAGSVQFF.

There are a few counts of this clone. The chain recombines TRBV5-4 with TRBJ2-3; D is possibly TRBD2 (6 bases). Germline V lookup: CDR1 SGHNT, CDR2 YYREEE (reference sequence). The CDR3 is made up of 14 amino acids. The V end lost 10 bases, the J end lost 4 bases, and 19 bases lay between the germline ends. CDR3 nucleotide sequence: TGTGCCCCATCACTCGGGGGTGACGCAGATACGCAGTATTTT. As protein: CAPSLGGDADTQYF.

The chain is built from TRBV4-2 and TRBJ1-4, with 7 bases identical to TRBD1. CDR3 length: 15 residues. Trimming at V came to 6 bases and at J to 3 bases, leaving 7 bases not matched to a gene. Germline CDR1 LGHNA, CDR2 YNFKEQ. CDR3 in amino acids: CASRLNRGANEKLFF. The CDR3 DNA sequence: TGTGCCAGCAGACTTAACAGGGGCGCTAATGAAAAACTGTTTTTT.

The chain recombines TRBV19 with TRBJ1-6; tentative D call: TRBD1 (5 bases). The V and J ends lost 4 bases and 6 bases respectively, with 7 bases between them. CDR3 size: 13 residues. Germline CDR1 is LNHDA and CDR2 is SQIVND (reference sequence). The CDR3 here is CASSRDFNSPLHF. In nucleotides, the CDR3 is TGTGCCAGTAGTAGGGACTTTAATTCACCCCTCCACTTT.